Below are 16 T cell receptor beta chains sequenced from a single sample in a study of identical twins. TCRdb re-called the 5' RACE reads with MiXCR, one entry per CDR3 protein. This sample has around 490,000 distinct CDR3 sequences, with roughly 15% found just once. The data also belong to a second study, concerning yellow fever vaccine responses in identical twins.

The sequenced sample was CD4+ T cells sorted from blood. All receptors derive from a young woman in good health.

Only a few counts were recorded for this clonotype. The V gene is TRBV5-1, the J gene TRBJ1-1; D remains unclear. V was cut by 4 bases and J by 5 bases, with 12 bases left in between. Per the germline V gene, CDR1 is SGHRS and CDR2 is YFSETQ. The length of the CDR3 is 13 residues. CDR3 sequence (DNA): TGCGCCAGCAGCACTGAACCTGAGACTGAAGCTTTCTTT. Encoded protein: CASSTEPETEAFF. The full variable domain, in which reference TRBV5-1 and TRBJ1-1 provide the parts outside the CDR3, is KAGVTQTPRYLIKTRGQQVTLSCSPISGHRSVSWYQQTPGQGLQFLFEYFSETQRNKGNFPGRFSGRQFSNSRSEMNVSTLELGDSALYLCASSTEPETEAFFGQGTRLTVV.

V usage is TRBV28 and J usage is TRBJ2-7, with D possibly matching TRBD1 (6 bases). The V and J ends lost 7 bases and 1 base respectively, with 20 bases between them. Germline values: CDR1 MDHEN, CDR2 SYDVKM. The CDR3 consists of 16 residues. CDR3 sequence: CASTNLVGQPSYEQYV. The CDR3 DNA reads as TGTGCCAGCACCAATCTTGTGGGACAACCATCCTACGAGCAGTACGTC.

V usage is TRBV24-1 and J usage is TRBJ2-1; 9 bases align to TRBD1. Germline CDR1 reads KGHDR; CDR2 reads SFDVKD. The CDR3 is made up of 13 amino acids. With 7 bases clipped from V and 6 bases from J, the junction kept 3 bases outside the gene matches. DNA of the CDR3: TGTGCCACCAGAAAGGACAGGGGCAATGAGCAGTTCTTC. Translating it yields CATRKDRGNEQFF.

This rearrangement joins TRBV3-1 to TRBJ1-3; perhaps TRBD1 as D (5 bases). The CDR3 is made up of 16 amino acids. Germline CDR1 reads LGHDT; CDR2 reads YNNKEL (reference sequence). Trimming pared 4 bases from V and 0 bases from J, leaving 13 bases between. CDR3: CASSPRDGNSGNTIYF. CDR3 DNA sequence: TGTGCCAGCAGCCCCCGGGACGGAAACTCTGGAAACACCATATATTTT.

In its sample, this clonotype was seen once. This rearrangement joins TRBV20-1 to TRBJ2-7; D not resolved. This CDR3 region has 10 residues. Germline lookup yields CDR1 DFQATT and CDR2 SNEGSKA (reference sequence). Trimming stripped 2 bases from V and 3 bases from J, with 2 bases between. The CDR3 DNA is TGCAGTGCTAGAAGCTACGAGCAGTACGTC. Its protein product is CSARSYEQYV.

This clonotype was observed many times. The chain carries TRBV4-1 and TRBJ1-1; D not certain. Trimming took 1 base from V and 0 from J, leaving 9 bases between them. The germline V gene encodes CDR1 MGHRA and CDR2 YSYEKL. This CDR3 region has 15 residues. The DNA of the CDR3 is TGCGCCAGCAGCCAAGCCGTTTTGCTGAACACTGAAGCTTTCTTT. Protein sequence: CASSQAVLLNTEAFF.

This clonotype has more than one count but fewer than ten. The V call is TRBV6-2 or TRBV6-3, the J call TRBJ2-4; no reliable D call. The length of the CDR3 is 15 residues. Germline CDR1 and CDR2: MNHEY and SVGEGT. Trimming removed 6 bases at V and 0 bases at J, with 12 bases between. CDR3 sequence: CASSLPQLAKNIQYF. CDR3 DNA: TGTGCCAGCAGCCTCCCACAACTAGCCAAAAACATTCAGTACTTC.

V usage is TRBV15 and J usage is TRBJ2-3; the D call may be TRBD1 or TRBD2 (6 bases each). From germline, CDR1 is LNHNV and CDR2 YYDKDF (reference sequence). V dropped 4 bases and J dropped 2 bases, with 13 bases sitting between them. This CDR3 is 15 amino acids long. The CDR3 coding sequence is TGTGCCACCAGCATCCGGGGGCCTATCACAGATACGCAGTATTTT. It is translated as CATSIRGPITDTQYF.

CDR3 DNA sequence: TGTGCCAGCAGCTTGGGGTCGGGTGGCGAGCAGTACTTC. Translation gives CASSLGSGGEQYF. The chain links TRBV7-9 to TRBJ2-7; D ambiguous. This CDR3 has 13 amino acids. V was clipped by 3 bases and J by 6 bases, with 12 bases between them. CDR1 and CDR2 (germline): SEHNR, FQNEAQ (reference sequence).

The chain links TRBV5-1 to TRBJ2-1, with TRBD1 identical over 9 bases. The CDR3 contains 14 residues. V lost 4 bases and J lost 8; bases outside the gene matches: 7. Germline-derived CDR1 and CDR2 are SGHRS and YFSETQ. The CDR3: CASSAGQGFDEQFF. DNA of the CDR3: TGCGCCAGCAGCGCTGGACAGGGGTTCGATGAGCAGTTCTTC.

The CDR3 sequence: CASSQDVGGGQEETQYF. DNA for the CDR3: TGTGCCAGCAGCCAAGATGTAGGCGGGGGGCAGGAAGAGACCCAGTACTTC. The rearrangement joins TRBV3-1 to TRBJ2-5; 8 bases are shared with TRBD2. The CDR3 is 17 residues long. V lost 0 bases and J lost 3; bases outside the gene matches: 9. Germline assignment: CDR1 LGHDT and CDR2 YNNKEL (reference sequence).

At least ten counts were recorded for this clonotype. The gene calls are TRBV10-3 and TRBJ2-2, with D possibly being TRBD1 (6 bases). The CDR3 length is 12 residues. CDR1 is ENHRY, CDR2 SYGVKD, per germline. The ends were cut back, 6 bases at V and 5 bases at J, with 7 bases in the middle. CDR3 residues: CAISTGTGELFF. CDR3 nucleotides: TGTGCCATCAGCACAGGGACCGGGGAGCTGTTTTTT.

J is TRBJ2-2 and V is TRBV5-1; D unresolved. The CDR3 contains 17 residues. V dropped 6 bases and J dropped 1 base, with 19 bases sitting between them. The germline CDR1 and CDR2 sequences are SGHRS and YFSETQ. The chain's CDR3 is CASTNQVQSVNTGELFF. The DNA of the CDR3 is TGCGCCAGCACCAACCAGGTCCAGTCAGTGAACACCGGGGAGCTGTTTTTT.

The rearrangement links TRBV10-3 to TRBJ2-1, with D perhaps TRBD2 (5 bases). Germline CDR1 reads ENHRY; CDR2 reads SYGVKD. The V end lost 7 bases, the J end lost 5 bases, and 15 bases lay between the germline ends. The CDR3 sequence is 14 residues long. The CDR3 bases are TGTGCCATCAACCCGACGGGATGGAACAATGAGCAGTTCTTC. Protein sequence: CAINPTGWNNEQFF.

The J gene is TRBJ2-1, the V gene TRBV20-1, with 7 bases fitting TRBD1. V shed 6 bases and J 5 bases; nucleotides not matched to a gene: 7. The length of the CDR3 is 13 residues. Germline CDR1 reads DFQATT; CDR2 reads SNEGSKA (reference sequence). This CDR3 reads CSAGRGLDNEQFF. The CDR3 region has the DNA TGCAGTGCGGGAAGGGGGCTTGACAATGAGCAGTTCTTC.

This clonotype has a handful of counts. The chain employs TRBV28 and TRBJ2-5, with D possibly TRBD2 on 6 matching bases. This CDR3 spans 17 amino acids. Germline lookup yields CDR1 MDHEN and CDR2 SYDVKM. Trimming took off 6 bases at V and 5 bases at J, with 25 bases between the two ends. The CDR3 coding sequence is TGTGCCAGCAGCACGACCGCGGGTAGTCGGGACTTGGAGACCCAGTACTTC. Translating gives CASSTTAGSRDLETQYF.